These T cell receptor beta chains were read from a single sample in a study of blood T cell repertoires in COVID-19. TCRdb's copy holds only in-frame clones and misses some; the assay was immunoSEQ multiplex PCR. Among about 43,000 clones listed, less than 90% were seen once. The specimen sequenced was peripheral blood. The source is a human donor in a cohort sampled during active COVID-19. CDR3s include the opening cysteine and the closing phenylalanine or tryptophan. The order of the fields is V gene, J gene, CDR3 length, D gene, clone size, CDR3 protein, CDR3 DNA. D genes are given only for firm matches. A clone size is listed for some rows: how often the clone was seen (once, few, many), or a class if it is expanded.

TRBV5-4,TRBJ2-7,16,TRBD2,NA,CASSATSGGQSYEQYF,TGTGCCAGCAGCGCGACTAGCGGGGGCCAATCCTACGAGCAGTACTTC
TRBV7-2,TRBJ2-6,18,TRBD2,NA,CASSLGAGGRSGANVLTF,TGTGCCAGCAGCTTAGGGGCGGGGGGCCGCTCTGGGGCCAACGTCCTGACTTTC
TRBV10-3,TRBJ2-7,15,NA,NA,CAISESSTDSYEQYF,TGTGCCATCAGTGAGTCATCCACAGACTCCTACGAGCAGTACTTC
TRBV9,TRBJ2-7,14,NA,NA,CASSVGGGSHEQYF,TGTGCCAGCAGCGTAGGGGGGGGCTCCCATGAGCAGTACTTC
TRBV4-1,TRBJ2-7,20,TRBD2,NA,CASSQDWDLLAGESSYEQYF,TGCGCCAGCAGCCAAGATTGGGATCTACTAGCGGGGGAAAGCTCCTACGAGCAGTACTTC
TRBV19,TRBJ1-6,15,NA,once,CASSIGQGSDSPLHF,TGTGCCAGTAGTATAGGTCAGGGTTCGGATTCACCCCTCCACTTT
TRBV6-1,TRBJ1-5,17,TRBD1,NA,CASSEGDSWRVNQPQHF,TGTGCCAGCAGTGAAGGGGACAGTTGGCGGGTCAATCAGCCCCAGCATTTT
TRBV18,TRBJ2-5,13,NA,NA,CASSPARGETQYF,TGTGCCAGCTCACCAGCTCGGGGAGAGACCCAGTACTTC
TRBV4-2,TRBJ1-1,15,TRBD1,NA,CASSQVKGQGAEAFF,TGTGCCAGCAGCCAAGTTAAGGGACAGGGGGCGGAAGCTTTCTTT
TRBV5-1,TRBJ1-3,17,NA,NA,CASSLGQGRNSGNTIYF,TGCGCCAGCAGCTTGGGGCAGGGGCGTAACTCTGGAAACACCATATATTTT
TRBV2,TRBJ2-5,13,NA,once,CASSRTGQETQYF,TGTGCCAGCAGTCGAACAGGCCAAGAGACCCAGTACTTC
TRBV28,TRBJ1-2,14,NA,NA,CASTNHLRANGYTF,TGTGCCAGCACCAACCACCTCAGGGCAAATGGCTACACCTTC
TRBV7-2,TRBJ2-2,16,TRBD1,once,CASSLYFGQDTGELFF,TGTGCCAGCAGCTTATATTTCGGACAGGACACCGGGGAGCTGTTTTTT
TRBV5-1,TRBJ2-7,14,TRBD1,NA,CASKKGTDGSEQYF,TGCGCCAGCAAGAAGGGGACAGACGGGTCCGAGCAGTACTTC
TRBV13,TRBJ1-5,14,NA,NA,CARGGRPSNQPQHF,TGTGCCCGGGGGGGACGGCCGTCCAATCAGCCCCAGCATTTT
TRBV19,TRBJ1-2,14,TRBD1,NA,CASSLQGLAVGYTF,TGTGCCAGCAGTTTACAGGGGCTGGCGGTTGGCTACACCTTC